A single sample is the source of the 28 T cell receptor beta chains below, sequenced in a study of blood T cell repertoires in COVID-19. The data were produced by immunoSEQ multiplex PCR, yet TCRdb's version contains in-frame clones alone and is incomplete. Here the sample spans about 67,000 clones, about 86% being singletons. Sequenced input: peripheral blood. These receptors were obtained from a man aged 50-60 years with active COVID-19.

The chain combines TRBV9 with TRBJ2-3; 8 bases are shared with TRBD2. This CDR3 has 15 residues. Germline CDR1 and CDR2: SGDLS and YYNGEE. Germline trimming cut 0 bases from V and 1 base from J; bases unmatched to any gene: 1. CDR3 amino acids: CASSVAGGGTDTQYF. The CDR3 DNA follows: TGTGCCAGCAGCGTAGCGGGGGGGGGCACAGATACGCAGTATTTT.

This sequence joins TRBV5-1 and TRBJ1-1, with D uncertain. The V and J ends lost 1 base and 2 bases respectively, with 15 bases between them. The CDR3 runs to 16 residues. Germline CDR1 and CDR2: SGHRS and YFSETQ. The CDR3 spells CASSLMSVAPNTEAFF. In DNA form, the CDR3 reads TGCGCCAGCAGCTTGATGTCAGTTGCCCCTAACACTGAAGCTTTCTTT.

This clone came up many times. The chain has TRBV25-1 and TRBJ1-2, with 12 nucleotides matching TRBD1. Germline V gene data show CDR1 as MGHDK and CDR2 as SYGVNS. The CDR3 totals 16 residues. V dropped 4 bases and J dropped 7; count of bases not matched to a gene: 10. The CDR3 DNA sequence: TGTGCCAGCAGTGCCCCCGGGACAGGGGGCCTTAGTGGCTACACCTTC. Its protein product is CASSAPGTGGLSGYTF.

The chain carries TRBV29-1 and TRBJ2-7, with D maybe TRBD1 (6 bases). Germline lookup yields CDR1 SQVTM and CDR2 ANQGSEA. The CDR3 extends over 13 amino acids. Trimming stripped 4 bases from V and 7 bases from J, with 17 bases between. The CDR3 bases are TGCAGCGTTGGTGCACAGGGAAGTCGGGAGCAGTACTTC. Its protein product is CSVGAQGSREQYF.

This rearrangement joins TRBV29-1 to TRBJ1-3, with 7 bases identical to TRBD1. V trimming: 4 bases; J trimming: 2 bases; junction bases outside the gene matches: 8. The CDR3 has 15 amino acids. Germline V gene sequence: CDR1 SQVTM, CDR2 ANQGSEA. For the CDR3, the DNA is TGCAGCGTTGGGGACAGCCAGTATCCTGGAAACACCATATATTTT. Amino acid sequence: CSVGDSQYPGNTIYF. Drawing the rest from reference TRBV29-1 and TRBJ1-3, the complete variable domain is SAVISQKPSRDICQRGTSLTIQCQVDSQVTMMFWYRQQPGQSLTLIATANQGSEATYESGFVIDKFPISRPNLTFSTLTVSNMSPEDSSIYLCSVGDSQYPGNTIYFGEGSWLTVV.

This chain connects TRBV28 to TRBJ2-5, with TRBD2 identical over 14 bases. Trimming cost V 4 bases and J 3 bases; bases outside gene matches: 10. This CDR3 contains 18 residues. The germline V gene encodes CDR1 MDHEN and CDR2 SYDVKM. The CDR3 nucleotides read TGTGCCAGCAGTTCGCCCGGGACTAGCGGGAGTTGGAAAGAGACCCAGTACTTC. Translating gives CASSSPGTSGSWKETQYF.

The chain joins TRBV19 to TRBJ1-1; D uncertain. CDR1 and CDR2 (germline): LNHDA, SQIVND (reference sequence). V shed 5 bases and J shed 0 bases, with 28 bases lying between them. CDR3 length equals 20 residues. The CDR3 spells CASSARFSAIGSHLNTEAFF. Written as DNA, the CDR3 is TGTGCCAGTAGTGCACGATTCTCGGCCATAGGGAGCCACTTGAACACTGAAGCTTTCTTT.

CDR3 nucleotide sequence: TGCAGCGGCGAAGGTGGGGGGGGTGGCTACACCTTC. Translating gives CSGEGGGGGYTF. This sequence joins TRBV29-1 and TRBJ1-2, with TRBD1 as a possible D gene (5 bases). This CDR3 is built from 12 residues. Germline V gives CDR1 SQVTM, CDR2 ANQGSEA. The ends were cut back, 7 bases at V and 7 bases at J, with 16 bases in the middle.

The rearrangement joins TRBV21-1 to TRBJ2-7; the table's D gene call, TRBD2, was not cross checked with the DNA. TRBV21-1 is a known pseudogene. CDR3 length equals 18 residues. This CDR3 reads CASSKEGTSGRGTYEQYF. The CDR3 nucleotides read TGTGCCAGCAGCAAAGAAGGAACTAGCGGAAGGGGGACCTACGAGCAGTACTTC.

Here the CDR3 reads CASSITVNTEAFF. For the CDR3, the DNA is TGTGCCAGTAGTATCACGGTGAACACTGAAGCTTTCTTT. This sequence joins TRBV19 and TRBJ1-1; D unresolved. Between the trimmed V and J ends, which lost 3 bases and 0 bases, there was a span of 5 bases. Germline-derived CDR1 and CDR2 are LNHDA and SQIVND (reference sequence). This CDR3 is 13 amino acids long.

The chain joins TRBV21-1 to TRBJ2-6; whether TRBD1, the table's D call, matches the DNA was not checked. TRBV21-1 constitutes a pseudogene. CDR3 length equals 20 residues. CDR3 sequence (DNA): TGTGCCAGCAGCAAAAGAAAAGTGGGGACAGTGAGCTCTGGGGCCAACGTCCTGACTTTC. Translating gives CASSKRKVGTVSSGANVLTF.

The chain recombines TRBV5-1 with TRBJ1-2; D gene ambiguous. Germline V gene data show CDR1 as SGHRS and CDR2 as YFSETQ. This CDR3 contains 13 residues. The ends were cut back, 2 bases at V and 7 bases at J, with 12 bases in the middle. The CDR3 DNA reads TGCGCCAGCAGCTTCGGAGGCGGAAGTGGCTACACCTTC. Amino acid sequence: CASSFGGGSGYTF.

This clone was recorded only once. CDR3 loop: CASREGLAGASNEQYF. The CDR3 region has the DNA TGTGCCAGCAGGGAGGGACTAGCGGGAGCGAGCAACGAGCAGTACTTC. The chain combines TRBV2 with TRBJ2-7; 14 bases align to TRBD2. Per the germline V gene, CDR1 is SNHLY and CDR2 is FYNNEI. With V trimmed by 6 bases and J by 5 bases, 9 bases remained unmatched. This CDR3 is 16 amino acids long.

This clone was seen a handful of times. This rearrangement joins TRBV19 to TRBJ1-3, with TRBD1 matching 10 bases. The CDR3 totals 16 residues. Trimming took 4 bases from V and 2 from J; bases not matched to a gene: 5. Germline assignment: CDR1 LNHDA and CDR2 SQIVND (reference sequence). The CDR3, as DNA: TGTGCCAGTAGTACCCGGGACAGGGGAGCTGGAAACACCATATATTTT. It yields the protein CASSTRDRGAGNTIYF.

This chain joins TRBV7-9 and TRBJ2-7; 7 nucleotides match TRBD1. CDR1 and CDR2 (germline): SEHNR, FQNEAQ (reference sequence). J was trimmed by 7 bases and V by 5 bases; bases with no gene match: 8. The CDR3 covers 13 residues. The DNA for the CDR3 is TGTGCCAGCAGCCCGCGGACAGGTTGGGAGCAGTACTTC. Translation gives CASSPRTGWEQYF.

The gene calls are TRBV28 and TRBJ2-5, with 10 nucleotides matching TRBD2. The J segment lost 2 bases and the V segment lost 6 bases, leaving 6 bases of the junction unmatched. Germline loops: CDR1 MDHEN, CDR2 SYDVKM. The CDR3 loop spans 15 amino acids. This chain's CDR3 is CASSRTSGAQETQYF. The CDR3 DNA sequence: TGTGCCAGCAGCCGGACTAGCGGAGCACAAGAGACCCAGTACTTC.

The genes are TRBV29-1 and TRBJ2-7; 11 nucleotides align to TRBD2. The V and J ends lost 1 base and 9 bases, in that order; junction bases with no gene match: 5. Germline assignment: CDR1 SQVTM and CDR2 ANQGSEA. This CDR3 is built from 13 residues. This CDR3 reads CSVEVGLAGGQYF. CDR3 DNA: TGCAGCGTTGAAGTGGGCCTAGCGGGAGGGCAGTACTTC.

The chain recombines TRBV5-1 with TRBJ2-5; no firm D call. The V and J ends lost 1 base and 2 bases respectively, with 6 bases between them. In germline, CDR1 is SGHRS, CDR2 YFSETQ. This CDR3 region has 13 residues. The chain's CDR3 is CASSLPSQETQYF. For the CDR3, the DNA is TGCGCCAGCAGCTTGCCCAGTCAAGAGACCCAGTACTTC. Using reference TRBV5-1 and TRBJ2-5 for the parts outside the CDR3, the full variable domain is KAGVTQTPRYLIKTRGQQVTLSCSPISGHRSVSWYQQTPGQGLQFLFEYFSETQRNKGNFPGRFSGRQFSNSRSEMNVSTLELGDSALYLCASSLPSQETQYFGPGTRLLVL.

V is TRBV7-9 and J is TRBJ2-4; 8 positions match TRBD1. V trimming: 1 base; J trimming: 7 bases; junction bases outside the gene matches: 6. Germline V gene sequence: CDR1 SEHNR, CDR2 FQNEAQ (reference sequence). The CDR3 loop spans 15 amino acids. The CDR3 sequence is CASSLEAGGRNIQYF. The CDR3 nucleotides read TGTGCCAGCAGCTTAGAGGCAGGGGGCAGGAACATTCAGTACTTC.

In DNA, the CDR3 is TGCGCCAGCAGCTTGGGCGCAGGGAACACCGGGGAGCTGTTTTTT. Translation gives CASSLGAGNTGELFF. The V call is TRBV5-1, the J call TRBJ2-2, with D uncertain. Germline CDR1 is SGHRS and CDR2 is YFSETQ. This CDR3 has 15 residues. V was clipped by 0 bases and J by 1 base, with 7 bases between them.

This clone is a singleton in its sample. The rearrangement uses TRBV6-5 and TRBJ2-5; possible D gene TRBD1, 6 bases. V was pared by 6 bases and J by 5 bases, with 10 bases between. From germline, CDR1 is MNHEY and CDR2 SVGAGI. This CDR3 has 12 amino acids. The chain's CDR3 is CASSPTGETQYF. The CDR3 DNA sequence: TGTGCCAGCAGCCCAACAGGGGAGACCCAGTACTTC.

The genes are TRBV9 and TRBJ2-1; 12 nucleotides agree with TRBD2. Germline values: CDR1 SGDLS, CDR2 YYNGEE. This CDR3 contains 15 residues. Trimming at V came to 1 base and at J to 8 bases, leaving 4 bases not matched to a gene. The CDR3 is CASSVWTSGEDEQFF. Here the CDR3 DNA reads TGTGCCAGCAGCGTATGGACTAGCGGGGAGGATGAGCAGTTCTTC.

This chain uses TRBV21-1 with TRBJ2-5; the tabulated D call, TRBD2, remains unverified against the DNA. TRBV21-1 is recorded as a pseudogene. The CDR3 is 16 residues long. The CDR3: CASSNFGGRVQETQYF. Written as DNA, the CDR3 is TGTGCCAGCAGCAATTTTGGCGGGAGGGTCCAAGAGACCCAGTACTTC.

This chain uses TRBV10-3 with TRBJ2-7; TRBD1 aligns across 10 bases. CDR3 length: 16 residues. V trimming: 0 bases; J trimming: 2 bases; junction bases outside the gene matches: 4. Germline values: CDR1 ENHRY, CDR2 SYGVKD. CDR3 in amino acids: CAISESTGGATYEQYF. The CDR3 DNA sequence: TGTGCCATCAGTGAGTCGACAGGGGGCGCCACCTACGAGCAGTACTTC.

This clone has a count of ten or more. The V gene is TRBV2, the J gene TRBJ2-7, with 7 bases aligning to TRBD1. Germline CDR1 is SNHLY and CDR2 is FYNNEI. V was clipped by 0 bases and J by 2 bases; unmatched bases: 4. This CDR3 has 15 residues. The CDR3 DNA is TGTGCCAGCAGTGAAGCGCTGGGGACAGCCTACGAGCAGTACTTC. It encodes CASSEALGTAYEQYF.

The CDR3 DNA reads TGTGCCAGCAGCCGAGTTTCGGAGACCCAGTACTTC. Protein: CASSRVSETQYF. The chain joins TRBV7-9 to TRBJ2-5; unclear D gene. V was shortened by 5 bases and J by 5 bases, with 9 bases between the two germline ends. The germline V gene has CDR1 SEHNR and CDR2 FQNEAQ (reference sequence). CDR3 size: 12 residues.

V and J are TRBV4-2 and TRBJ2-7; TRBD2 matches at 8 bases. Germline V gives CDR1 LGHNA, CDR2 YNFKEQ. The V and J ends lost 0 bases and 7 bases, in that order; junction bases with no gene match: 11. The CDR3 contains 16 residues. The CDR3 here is CASSQDRSGGPEEQYF. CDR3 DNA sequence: TGTGCCAGCAGCCAAGATCGGTCGGGAGGGCCCGAGGAGCAGTACTTC.

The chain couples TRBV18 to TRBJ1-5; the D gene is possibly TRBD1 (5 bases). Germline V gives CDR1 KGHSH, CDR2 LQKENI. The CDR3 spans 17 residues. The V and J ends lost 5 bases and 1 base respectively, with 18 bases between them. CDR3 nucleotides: TGTGCCAGCTCATTAACGACAGATCGGACGAGCAATCAGCCCCAGCATTTT. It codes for CASSLTTDRTSNQPQHF.